This is a list of T cell receptor beta chains from one sample in a study of blood T cells in healthy people across ages. TCRdb re-derived calls from the 5' RACE reads in MiXCR, one entry per CDR3 protein. Of 780,000 or so distinct CDR3 sequences in the sample, roughly three fifths were seen once. Sequencing input: blood. These receptor sequences come from a man aged 40-49 years in good health. The CDR3 runs from the conserved cysteine through the conserved F or W. D genes are given only for firm matches. A clone size is listed for some rows: how often the clone was seen (once, few, many), or a class if it is expanded.

v_gene	d_gene	abundance	j_gene	CDR3nt	CDR3aa
TRBV7-2	-	many	TRBJ2-1	TGTGCCAGCAGCCTGAGGGGCTACAATGAGCAGTTCTTC	CASSLRGYNEQFF
TRBV2	-	few	TRBJ2-3	TGTGCCCGAAGACAGAGAGACACAGATACGCAGTATTTT	CARRQRDTDTQYF
TRBV12-3/TRBV12-4	TRBD1	-	TRBJ2-5	TGTGCCAGCAGACAAACAACCGGGACAGGCTTAGAGACCCAGTACTTC	CASRQTTGTGLETQYF
TRBV7-9	TRBD1	-	TRBJ1-1	TGTGCCAGCAGCGGGGGACAGGATATCACTGAAGCTTTCTTT	CASSGGQDITEAFF
TRBV24-1	TRBD2	-	TRBJ2-2	TGTGCCACCAGTGATCCGACTAGCGGGAGCCCTAGCGGGGAGCTGTTTTTT	CATSDPTSGSPSGELFF
TRBV15	-	-	TRBJ2-5	TGTGCCACCAGCAGAGATACCGGACCGGAGACCCAGTACTTC	CATSRDTGPETQYF
TRBV5-1	-	-	TRBJ1-1	TGCGCCAGCAGTATGACGTCGGGGTCTTCCACTGAAGCTTTCTTT	CASSMTSGSSTEAFF
TRBV21-1	-	-	TRBJ2-7	TGTGCCAGCAGCTCAAGAGGGGGGGCCGAGCAGTACTTC	CASSSRGGAEQYF
TRBV7-2	-	-	TRBJ2-6	TGTGCCAGCAGCTTAGGGGTAACGGGGGTCCCCTCTGGGGCCAACGTCCTGACTTTC	CASSLGVTGVPSGANVLTF
TRBV27	TRBD2	-	TRBJ2-7	TGTGCCAGCAGTTCGCCGTCTAGCGGGAGGCTCGAGCAGTACTTC	CASSSPSSGRLEQYF
TRBV6-6	-	-	TRBJ1-6	TGTGCCAGCAGTCGCAAGCCCGGGGATTCACCCCTCCACTTT	CASSRKPGDSPLHF
TRBV6-1	-	-	TRBJ2-3	TGTGCCAGCAGGGAACGGAGGGGTACGCAGTATTTT	CASRERRGTQYF
TRBV27	TRBD1	-	TRBJ2-4	TGTGCCAGCAGTTCCTTCCTCCCCGGGACAGGGGTGGAAAACATTCAGTACTTC	CASSSFLPGTGVENIQYF
TRBV27	TRBD1	-	TRBJ2-1	TGTGCCAGCAGCTTAATAAGACAGGGCGGGCCCTACAATGAGCAGTTCTTC	CASSLIRQGGPYNEQFF
TRBV9	-	-	TRBJ2-7	TGTGCCAGCAGCCCCTGGGGGCGGTCGAATGAGCAGTACTTC	CASSPWGRSNEQYF
TRBV5-1	TRBD1	-	TRBJ2-7	TGCGCCAGCAGAGCCGTATCGGGACAGGGGTCCTACGAGCAGTACTTC	CASRAVSGQGSYEQYF
TRBV20-1	-	-	TRBJ1-4	TGCAGTGCTATACGTGGGGCTAATGAAAAACTGTTTTTT	CSAIRGANEKLFF
TRBV2	-	few	TRBJ1-2	TGTGCCAGCAGTGAAAATCCCAGCTATGGCTACACCTTC	CASSENPSYGYTF
TRBV5-6	-	-	TRBJ2-7	TGTGCCAGCAGCAAAGGGATCTACGAGCAGTACTTC	CASSKGIYEQYF
TRBV11-2	-	-	TRBJ2-5	TGTGCCAGCAGCTTAGATAGGCTGCAAGAAGAGACCCAGTACTTC	CASSLDRLQEETQYF
TRBV20-1	TRBD2	few	TRBJ2-1	TGCAGTGCTAGAGTCGGGAGGGGCTCCTACAATGAGCAGTTCTTC	CSARVGRGSYNEQFF
TRBV5-1	TRBD2	few	TRBJ2-5	TGCGCCAGCAGCTTGAGTGGGACTACCCGAGAGACCCAGTACTTC	CASSLSGTTRETQYF
TRBV7-6	-	-	TRBJ1-5	TGTGCCAGCAGCCGAGACCAGGGATCTCAGCCCCAGCATTTT	CASSRDQGSQPQHF
TRBV11-2	TRBD2	-	TRBJ2-1	TGTGCCAGCAGCCCAACGAGCGGGGGGTTTGGGAATGAGCAGTTCTTC	CASSPTSGGFGNEQFF
TRBV5-1	TRBD1	few	TRBJ1-1	TGCGCCAGCAGCTTGGGGGCCTCACAGGGGCGAACTGAAGCTTTCTTT	CASSLGASQGRTEAFF
TRBV11-2	TRBD1	many	TRBJ2-7	TGTGCCAGCAGCCGGGGACAGGGGACCTACGAGCAGTACTTC	CASSRGQGTYEQYF
TRBV12-3/TRBV12-4	TRBD2	-	TRBJ2-7	TGTGCCAGCGTAGCGGGAGGAGCCTCCTACGAGCAGTACTTC	CASVAGGASYEQYF
TRBV7-9	-	few	TRBJ2-5	TGTGCCAGCAGCTTAGAGGAGGCCGCGAAGACCCAGTACTTC	CASSLEEAAKTQYF
TRBV7-2	TRBD2	many	TRBJ2-3	TGTGCCAGCAGCTTAGTAGCGGGGGGACCGGATACGCAGTATTTT	CASSLVAGGPDTQYF
TRBV20-1	TRBD2	-	TRBJ2-5	TGCAGTGCTCGGGGACTAGCGGGGGCCATAGAGACCCAGTACTTC	CSARGLAGAIETQYF
TRBV11-3	-	-	TRBJ2-1	TGTGCCAGCAGCTTACGGGATAGCACTAGTCAGTTCTTC	CASSLRDSTSQFF
TRBV5-1	-	-	TRBJ1-2	TGCGCCAGCAGCTTCGACGGGACAATTGACGGCTACACCTTC	CASSFDGTIDGYTF
TRBV15	TRBD1	few	TRBJ2-3	TGTGCCACCAGCAGAGGGACAGGGACGGGGGATACGCAGTATTTT	CATSRGTGTGDTQYF
TRBV20-1	TRBD1	-	TRBJ2-7	TGCAGTGCTGCCCAGGGGGCAGGCCGACCCTACGAGCAGTACTTC	CSAAQGAGRPYEQYF
TRBV11-2	TRBD2	few	TRBJ2-1	TGTGCCAGCAGCTTTCGGGCGGGGGGTTTTGACAATGAGCAGTTCTTC	CASSFRAGGFDNEQFF
TRBV14	-	-	TRBJ2-1	TGTGCCAGCAGCCAAGAAAGGACCCGACAGTACGGCGGGGAGCAGTTCTTC	CASSQERTRQYGGEQFF
TRBV6-4	-	-	TRBJ2-1	TGTGCCAGCAGTGAATCTGGGGTGGGGGTGCAGTTCTTC	CASSESGVGVQFF
TRBV4-2	-	-	TRBJ1-1	TGTGCCAGCAGCCCCGGTCAGGGCCCGGGGGACACTGAAGCTTTCTTT	CASSPGQGPGDTEAFF
TRBV20-1	-	-	TRBJ2-7	TGCAGTGCTAAGGACCGAATCTACGAGCAGTACTTC	CSAKDRIYEQYF
TRBV28	-	-	TRBJ1-5	TGTGCCAGCAGTCCGGGACCCCGGCCCCAGCATTTT	CASSPGPRPQHF
TRBV4-3	TRBD1	-	TRBJ1-6	TGCGCCAGCAGCCCCCAAGGACAGGGAAGTAATTCACCCCTCCACTTT	CASSPQGQGSNSPLHF
TRBV11-2	-	once	TRBJ1-6	TGTGCCAGCAGTTTGGTGTTGGGGCGGCGACCCACCGGGGGTTCCTATAATTCACCCCTCCACTTT	CASSLVLGRRPTGGSYNSPLHF
TRBV7-2	TRBD1	-	TRBJ2-5	TGTGCCAGCAGGCAGGGGACAGGGGAGAGAGAGACCCAGTACTTC	CASRQGTGERETQYF
TRBV2	TRBD2	-	TRBJ2-3	TGTGCCAGCAGTGAAGTTGGGCTAGCGGGGGGGCGTTCCACAGATACGCAGTATTTT	CASSEVGLAGGRSTDTQYF
TRBV29-1	TRBD1	-	TRBJ2-1	TGCAGCGTTGATGGACAGGGTATCTACAATGAGCAGTTCTTC	CSVDGQGIYNEQFF
TRBV2	-	-	TRBJ1-2	TGTGCCAGCAGTGTGTGGGATGCGGCGTCTAGGGGCTACACCTTC	CASSVWDAASRGYTF
TRBV28	-	-	TRBJ1-2	TGTGCCAGCGCATTGGCAGGGGCCCCGGGGGGCTACACCTTC	CASALAGAPGGYTF
TRBV20-1	TRBD2	-	TRBJ2-5	TGCAGTGCTCCTGCGGGGGGAAGGAAGGGTGGGGAGCAGTACTTC	CSAPAGGRKGGEQYF
TRBV12-3/TRBV12-4	-	-	TRBJ2-3	TGTGCCAGCAACCGGGACGGACTAACAACAGATACGCAGTATTTT	CASNRDGLTTDTQYF
TRBV6-5	TRBD1	-	TRBJ2-7	TGTGCCAGCAGTCAGACCGGGACAGGGTTTGGGTACGAGCAGTACTTC	CASSQTGTGFGYEQYF